The clone carrying this T cell receptor (beta chain) came up once. Its antigen is unidentified. This sample was included in a study of OX40 agonist ivuxolimab in advanced cancers. On the study more broadly: Ivuxolimab was administered intravenously to patients at 0.01 to 10 mg/kg every 2 weeks.

V was clipped by 0 bases and J by 5 bases, with 7 bases between them. CDR1 is SGHTA, CDR2 FQGNSA, per germline. The CDR3 extends over 13 amino acids. Produced via immunoSEQ multiplex PCR; TCRdb's table is partial and in-frame only. The data show around 40,000 clones, with approximately 90% seen just once and 0.5% to 0.65% held by the top ten. Study findings and constraints: No determination was made of the antigen specificity of the expanded peripheral T cells.

This rearrangement joins TRBV7-2 to TRBJ1-1; D gene unclear. Sequencing used CD4+ or CD8+ T cells sorted from blood, obtained in a trial of the OX40 agonist ivuxolimab. The sequence was collected from an adult with an advanced solid tumor such as melanoma, head and neck, liver or kidney cancer. The CDR3 sequence is CASSLAFGTEAFF. For the CDR3, the DNA is TGTGCCAGCAGCTTAGCGTTTGGGACTGAAGCTTTCTTT.